This TCR beta chain comes out of a study of blood T cell repertoires in COVID-19. Study processing details: The assay estimated nucleated cells by amplifying reference gene primers. Sequencing used immunoSEQ multiplex PCR; TCRdb keeps in-frame clones, though not all of them. V, J and clone size were drawn from that table, and D and trimming were deduced from the DNA. The sample yields 120,000 to 150,000 clones, about 86% seen once. Germline V lookup: CDR1 LGHDT, CDR2 YNNKEL (reference sequence). The CDR3 is 15 amino acids. V shed 4 bases and J shed 0 bases, with 12 bases lying between them. Sequenced sample: peripheral blood. The source is a woman aged 55 to 70 with acute or convalescent COVID-19. The V gene is TRBV3-1 (or the pseudogene TRBV3-2), the J gene TRBJ1-1, with TRBD1 as a possible D gene (5 bases). The CDR3 DNA sequence: TGTGCCAGCAGCCTTCGGGGGAGAGTGAACACTGAAGCTTTCTTT. Residues: CASSLRGRVNTEAFF.